The 27 T cell receptor beta chains presented below share a single source sample, sequenced in a study of T cell repertoires in cytomegalovirus infection. The antigens for these receptors are not known. TCRdb re-derived calls from the reads in MiXCR, one entry per CDR3 protein. Here the sample spans about 27,000 distinct CDR3 sequences, about a fifth being singletons. Sequenced here: CD8+ T cells from cultured PBMCs, sampled from culture after CMV antigen stimulation. The receptor set was obtained from a human donor in good health (CMV status not recorded). Some clones in this sample may be carry-over from other donors' samples.

The chain uses TRBV11-2 and TRBJ1-2; 10 bases map to TRBD1. The CDR3 has 15 residues. CDR1 is SGHAT and CDR2 is FQNNGV in the germline V gene. V was clipped by 4 bases and J by 8 bases; unmatched bases: 10. CDR3 protein: CASSSSGTGVEGYTF. In DNA form, the CDR3 reads TGTGCCAGCAGCTCCTCCGGGACAGGGGTCGAGGGCTACACCTTC.

The gene calls are TRBV7-6 and TRBJ1-6; the D is unclear. Germline values: CDR1 SGHVS, CDR2 FNYEAQ. V was trimmed by 8 bases and J by 0 bases, leaving 8 bases between them. The CDR3 spans 14 residues. The CDR3 region is CASGPYSYNSPLHF. The CDR3 DNA sequence: TGTGCCAGCGGCCCGTACTCCTATAATTCACCCCTCCACTTT.

CDR3 region: CASMPNQETQYF. CDR3 coding DNA: TGTGCCAGCATGCCTAACCAAGAGACCCAGTACTTC. The chain links TRBV2 to TRBJ2-5; no firm D call. Germline V gene sequence: CDR1 SNHLY, CDR2 FYNNEI. V lost 7 bases to trimming and J lost 0 bases, with 6 bases between them. The CDR3 loop spans 12 amino acids.

This chain connects TRBV5-1 to TRBJ2-7; D unresolved. Germline assignment: CDR1 SGHRS and CDR2 YFSETQ. The V end lost 6 bases, the J end lost 7 bases, and 20 bases lay between the germline ends. The CDR3 sequence is 14 residues long. Here the CDR3 DNA reads TGCGCCAGCAAGTTGGGTCCCCCTTCGGGTGAGCAGTACTTC. Amino acid sequence: CASKLGPPSGEQYF.

This clonotype was seen a handful of times. This chain joins TRBV7-2 and TRBJ2-3, with 15 bases identical to TRBD2. Germline values: CDR1 SGHTA, CDR2 FQGNSA. CDR3 length: 15 amino acids. V shed 5 bases and J 4 bases; nucleotides not matched to a gene: 1. The CDR3 protein is CASSRTSGRADTQYF. DNA for the CDR3: TGTGCCAGCAGCAGGACTAGCGGGAGGGCAGATACGCAGTATTTT.

This clonotype was seen many times. This rearrangement joins TRBV7-2 to TRBJ2-1; 12 positions match TRBD1. Looked up from germline, CDR1 is SGHTA and CDR2 is FQGNSA. This CDR3 is 15 amino acids long. The V gene end was trimmed by 5 bases and the J gene end by 10 bases; junction bases not matched to a gene: 9. The CDR3 nucleotides are TGTGCCAGCAGCCGCCGGGACAGGGGGCGAGGGGAGCAGTTCTTC. Encoded protein: CASSRRDRGRGEQFF.

This clonotype was recorded at least ten times. The chain has TRBV7-2 and TRBJ1-2, with D uncertain. Germline V lookup: CDR1 SGHTA, CDR2 FQGNSA. The CDR3 spans 16 residues. Deletions cut 2 bases from V and 2 bases from J, with 15 bases between. The CDR3 loop reads CASSLLGPSFNYGYTF. The CDR3 DNA sequence: TGTGCCAGCAGCTTACTAGGGCCTTCGTTCAACTATGGCTACACCTTC.

This clonotype was counted a few times. The chain carries TRBV7-2 and TRBJ1-5, with D perhaps TRBD1 (5 bases). V was shortened by 5 bases and J by 4 bases, with 9 bases between the two germline ends. Germline lookup yields CDR1 SGHTA and CDR2 FQGNSA. The CDR3 consists of 13 residues. CDR3 DNA: TGTGCCAGCAGCCTACAGGAGAATCAGCCCCAGCATTTT. It codes for CASSLQENQPQHF.

This sequence joins TRBV7-8 and TRBJ1-5, with no clear D. This CDR3 has 15 residues. Deletions cut 5 bases from V and 7 bases from J, with 18 bases between. Germline V gives CDR1 SGHVS, CDR2 FQNEAQ. CDR3: CASSGRELLIQPQHF. The CDR3 DNA reads as TGTGCCAGCAGCGGGAGGGAACTCCTGATCCAGCCCCAGCATTTT.

The V gene is TRBV18, the J gene TRBJ2-6; D is possibly TRBD1 (5 bases). V lost 2 bases, J lost 4 bases, and 24 bases lay in between. The CDR3 runs 20 residues. CDR1 is KGHSH and CDR2 is LQKENI in the germline V gene. In nucleotides, the CDR3 is TGTGCCAGCTCACCAATCAGGGCGGCCCTGGCTCTTTTAGGGGCCAACGTCCTGACTTTC. Its protein product is CASSPIRAALALLGANVLTF.

The chain has TRBV6-2 or TRBV6-3 and TRBJ2-1, with D perhaps matching TRBD1 or TRBD2 (5 bases each). Trimming cost V 2 bases and J 8 bases, with 16 bases left between them. The germline V gene encodes CDR1 MNHEY and CDR2 SVGEGT. CDR3 length equals 15 residues. The CDR3 DNA reads as TGTGCCAGCAGTTACAGGCAGACCCTGGGGGATGAGCAGTTCTTC. Translation gives CASSYRQTLGDEQFF.

This clonotype was seen repeatedly, ten times or more. The rearrangement links TRBV6-1 to TRBJ1-6, with TRBD1 identical over 11 bases. CDR3 length: 15 residues. Losses at the gene ends were 5 bases for V and 7 bases for J; bases not matched to a gene: 4. Looked up from germline, CDR1 is MNHNS and CDR2 is SASEGT. This CDR3 is CASSTRTGGNSPLHF. CDR3 nucleotide sequence: TGTGCCAGCAGTACGAGGACAGGGGGCAATTCACCCCTCCACTTT.

In its sample, this clonotype was seen a few times. The chain links TRBV5-1 to TRBJ2-2, with D possibly matching TRBD1 (6 bases). CDR1 is SGHRS and CDR2 is YFSETQ in the germline V gene. V lost 4 bases and J lost 0, with 19 bases in between. CDR3 length equals 18 residues. The CDR3: CASSVVRRTVSNTGELFF. The CDR3 coding sequence is TGCGCCAGCAGCGTAGTTCGGCGGACAGTCTCGAACACCGGGGAGCTGTTTTTT.

The CDR3 sequence: CASSLGVSVMSEAFF. As DNA, the CDR3 is TGTGCCAGCAGCTTAGGGGTGAGCGTTATGTCTGAAGCTTTCTTT. The chain employs TRBV11-1 and TRBJ1-1, with unresolved D. Per the germline V gene, CDR1 is SGHAT and CDR2 is FQDESV (reference sequence). The CDR3 spans 15 residues. V was clipped by 1 base and J by 6 bases, with 15 bases between them.

This clonotype was observed a few times. The V and J genes are TRBV27 and TRBJ1-4; 8 bases are shared with TRBD1. The junction had 15 bases not matched to a gene; V was cut back by 4 bases and J by 8 bases. The CDR3 has 17 amino acids. Germline V gene data show CDR1 as MNHEY and CDR2 as SMNVEV (reference sequence). DNA of the CDR3: TGTGCCAGCAGTTCTTACCTCCAGGACAGGGTTAGGGAAAAACTGTTTTTT. This translates into CASSSYLQDRVREKLFF.

V is TRBV14 and J is TRBJ2-1; D is possibly TRBD2 (6 bases). The ends were cut back, 5 bases at V and 15 bases at J, with 17 bases in the middle. CDR3 size: 12 residues. The germline CDR1 and CDR2 sequences are SGHDN and FVKESK. DNA of the CDR3: TGTGCCAGCAGCTCGGGACTTTTCGAAACGTTCTTC. Translating it yields CASSSGLFETFF.

This clonotype was found a few times. This sequence joins TRBV5-6 and TRBJ2-1; 7 positions match TRBD2. Looked up from germline, CDR1 is SGHDT and CDR2 is YYEEEE. V shed 2 bases, J shed 4 bases, and the junction held 9 bases outside the gene matches. CDR3 length: 16 residues. CDR3 protein: CASSLTGGRVYNEQFF. The DNA for the CDR3 is TGTGCCAGCAGCTTAACGGGCGGGAGAGTTTACAATGAGCAGTTCTTC.

This clonotype occurred a few times. This chain uses TRBV7-8 with TRBJ2-1, with 8 bases that match TRBD2. V trimming: 5 bases; J trimming: 3 bases; junction bases outside the gene matches: 12. The CDR3 is 17 amino acids. Germline CDR1 and CDR2: SGHVS and FQNEAQ. CDR3 sequence: CASSPIFAGGLYNEQFF. CDR3 DNA: TGTGCCAGCAGCCCAATTTTCGCGGGAGGCCTCTACAATGAGCAGTTCTTC.

The V call is TRBV27, the J call TRBJ1-5, with 7 nucleotides matching TRBD1. The germline V gene has CDR1 MNHEY and CDR2 SMNVEV (reference sequence). The CDR3 consists of 15 residues. V shed 5 bases and J 6 bases; nucleotides not matched to a gene: 10. The CDR3 sequence: CASSPLPGTVQPQHF. The CDR3 coding sequence is TGTGCCAGCAGTCCACTCCCTGGGACAGTTCAGCCCCAGCATTTT.

V gene TRBV27 combines with J gene TRBJ2-7; D tentatively reads TRBD1 or TRBD2 (5 bases each). The CDR3 is 14 residues long. Between the trimmed V and J ends, which lost 6 bases and 6 bases, there was a span of 18 bases. Germline V gene lookup returns CDR1 MNHEY and CDR2 SMNVEV (reference sequence). DNA for the CDR3: TGTGCCAGCAGCCTGACAGCGGACTTGACCGAGCAGTACTTC. As protein: CASSLTADLTEQYF.

V gene TRBV19 combines with J gene TRBJ1-5, with D unclear. The length of the CDR3 is 16 residues. Germline loops: CDR1 LNHDA, CDR2 SQIVND (reference sequence). V lost 0 bases and J 3 bases, leaving 12 bases between the germline ends. CDR3 in DNA: TGTGCCAGTAGTATAGAGGACTCAGAGCCCAATCAGCCCCAGCATTTT. This gives the protein CASSIEDSEPNQPQHF.

This clonotype appeared many times. V gene TRBV7-2 combines with J gene TRBJ1-5; the match to TRBD1 covers 9 bases. In germline, CDR1 is SGHTA, CDR2 FQGNSA. V dropped 5 bases and J dropped 4; count of bases not matched to a gene: 6. The CDR3 spans 15 residues. The CDR3 sequence: CASSLTGGSNQPQHF. The DNA for the CDR3 is TGTGCCAGCAGCCTAACAGGGGGCTCGAATCAGCCCCAGCATTTT.

This clonotype was picked up a small number of times. The rearrangement links TRBV7-9 to TRBJ2-5; 10 bases map to TRBD2. Germline V gene lookup returns CDR1 SEHNR and CDR2 FQNEAQ (reference sequence). V shed 8 bases, J shed 4 bases, and the junction held 10 bases outside the gene matches. The CDR3 has 15 residues. CDR3 sequence reads: CASDNGLAGVETQYF. The CDR3, as DNA: TGTGCCAGCGACAATGGGCTAGCGGGAGTAGAGACCCAGTACTTC.

The rearrangement links TRBV12-3 or TRBV12-4 to TRBJ1-2; 9 bases are a match to TRBD1. V lost 4 bases to trimming and J lost 5 bases; unmatched junction nucleotides: 8. This CDR3 has 15 amino acids. CDR3 sequence (DNA): TGTGCCAGCAGTTCCCCAACAGGGGGCGGTTATGGCTACACCTTC. Residues: CASSSPTGGGYGYTF.

The DNA of the CDR3 is TGTGCCAGCAGCGCTACATCGAACACTGAAGCTTTCTTT. This encodes CASSATSNTEAFF. The chain combines TRBV9 with TRBJ1-1; no clear D. The CDR3 loop spans 13 amino acids. Trimming shortened V by 3 bases and J by 1 base, and 7 bases separated the two germline ends. Germline V gene sequence: CDR1 SGDLS, CDR2 YYNGEE.

This clonotype has at least ten counts. V and J are TRBV7-3 and TRBJ2-5; TRBD1 or TRBD2 may be the D gene (6 bases each). This CDR3 is built from 15 residues. CDR1 and CDR2 (germline): SGHTA, FQGTGA. Deletions cut 5 bases from V and 5 bases from J, with 18 bases between. Written as DNA, the CDR3 is TGTGCCAGCAGCCTCCGGTGGGGGGCTTTGGAGACCCAGTACTTC. Amino acid sequence: CASSLRWGALETQYF.

The table lists this clonotype with a few counts. The chain links TRBV7-8 to TRBJ2-5, with 9 nucleotides matching TRBD2. Germline V gives CDR1 SGHVS, CDR2 FQNEAQ. Losses at the gene ends were 6 bases for V and 2 bases for J; bases not matched to a gene: 16. The CDR3 sequence is 18 residues long. CDR3 bases: TGTGCCAGCAGTCAGGCCCCCCTCTCGACTAGCGGACAAGAGACCCAGTACTTC. Its translation is CASSQAPLSTSGQETQYF. The whole variable domain, filled in from reference TRBV7-8 and TRBJ2-5, reads GAGVSQSPRYKVAKRGQDVALRCDPISGHVSLFWYQQALGQGPEFLTYFQNEAQLDKSGLPSDRFFAERPEGSVSTLKIQRTQQEDSAVYLCASSQAPLSTSGQETQYFGPGTRLLVL.